This T cell receptor beta chain was sequenced for a study of CXCR3-negative and CXCR3-positive naive CD8 T cells. Study-wide background: Sequencing gave roughly 130 million TRB reads overall, about 1.5 +/- 0.3 million per library. Whole-study findings and limits: The authors found comparable surface CD5 between naive subsets and inferred TCR strength from TRB CDR3 properties.

As for this clonotype: Its antigen is unknown.

In preparing the TRB cDNA libraries, 5' RACE with UMI labels was used. TCRdb re-analyzed the 5' RACE reads; it lists each CDR3 protein once, without DNA. The repertoire shows tens of thousands of distinct CDR3 sequences; the top ten hold approximately 15%. Per germline, CDR1 SGHVS and CDR2 FQNEAQ. CDR3 size: 14 residues. The sequencing sample was made of memory CD8+ T cells from blood. The receptor's source is a human donor in good health. Some clones in this sample may be carry-over from other donors' samples. The chain recombines TRBV7-8 with TRBJ2-5. CDR3 residues: CASSGPYAPETQYF.